The rows below give T cell receptor beta chains drawn from one sample of a study of cytomegalovirus exposure and HLA in healthy donors. Sequencing used immunoSEQ multiplex PCR; TCRdb keeps in-frame clones, though not all of them. The sample consists of 55,000 to 75,000 clones, 95% of them appearing once. Sequencing was carried out using PBMCs. These receptors originate from a woman aged 18-30 years in good health and CMV-seropositive. The CDR3 runs from the conserved cysteine through the conserved F or W. The D gene is left open where the match is weak. Size is omitted from some rows. Given values are once, few, many or a class for expanded clones.

cdr3_length	clone_size	d_call	j_call	v_call	cdr3_aa	cdr3_nt
17	NA	TRBD1	TRBJ1-5	TRBV4-1	CASSSPGLGQTNQPQHF	TGCGCCAGCAGCTCGCCAGGTTTGGGACAGACCAATCAGCCCCAGCATTTT
14	NA	NA	TRBJ1-2	TRBV6-5	CASRRGRGYYGYTF	TGTGCCAGCAGGCGCGGGAGGGGGTACTATGGCTACACCTTC
13	NA	TRBD1	TRBJ1-1	TRBV5-8	CASSRYRGPEAFF	TGTGCCAGCAGCCGATACAGGGGGCCTGAAGCTTTCTTT
14	NA	NA	TRBJ1-5	TRBV7-9	CASSLTGSNQPQHF	TGTGCCAGCAGCCTAACGGGGTCAAATCAGCCCCAGCATTTT
13	once	NA	TRBJ2-7	TRBV5-1	CASSLVQTYEQYF	TGCGCCAGCAGCTTGGTACAGACCTACGAGCAGTACTTC
16	NA	TRBD1	TRBJ2-2	TRBV2	CASSDSRTGVNGELFF	TGTGCCAGCAGTGACTCTCGGACAGGCGTAAACGGGGAGCTGTTTTTT
17	NA	TRBD1	TRBJ1-2	TRBV4-1	CASSLVSRGGVTNGYTF	TGCGCCAGCAGCCTAGTTTCGAGAGGGGGCGTTACTAATGGCTACACCTTC
14	NA	NA	TRBJ1-1	TRBV19	CASIPTQGNTEAFF	TGTGCCAGTATCCCCACCCAGGGGAACACTGAAGCTTTCTTT
19	NA	TRBD1	TRBJ1-5	TRBV7-6	CASSPIPGQGAFSNQPQHF	TGTGCCAGCAGCCCGATACCGGGACAGGGGGCTTTTAGCAATCAGCCCCAGCATTTT
13	NA	NA	TRBJ1-4	TRBV4-1	CASSLSFNEKLFF	TGCGCCAGCAGCCTATCCTTTAATGAAAAACTGTTTTTT
12	once	TRBD1	TRBJ2-7	TRBV6-1	CASRETGSEQYF	TGTGCCAGCAGAGAGACAGGGTCCGAGCAGTACTTC
15	NA	NA	TRBJ2-7	TRBV9	CASSVVFYSSYEQYF	TGTGCCAGCAGCGTAGTTTTCTACAGCTCCTACGAGCAGTACTTC
15	NA	TRBD2	TRBJ2-1	TRBV29-1	CSVEDILAGGYEQFF	TGCAGCGTTGAAGATATACTAGCGGGGGGTTATGAGCAGTTCTTC
18	once	TRBD2	TRBJ2-7	TRBV19	CASSIASAGGPGSYEQYF	TGTGCCAGTAGTATAGCGTCCGCGGGAGGGCCCGGATCCTACGAGCAGTACTTC
12	NA	NA	TRBJ1-1	TRBV11-1	CASSLDVSEAFF	TGTGCCAGCAGCTTAGATGTCAGTGAAGCTTTCTTT
15	NA	NA	TRBJ1-1	TRBV14	CASSQVSLQGPEAFF	TGTGCCAGCAGCCAAGTTAGTCTACAGGGCCCTGAAGCTTTCTTT
14	NA	NA	TRBJ2-7	TRBV7-2	CASSLATGTYEQYF	TGTGCCAGCAGCTTAGCGACGGGGACCTACGAGCAGTACTTC
13	NA	NA	TRBJ1-1	TRBV30	CAWSVRGVTEAFF	TGTGCCTGGAGTGTACGGGGGGTTACTGAAGCTTTCTTT
11	NA	NA	TRBJ2-5	TRBV10-3	CAIGRGETQYF	TGTGCCATCGGTCGGGGGGAGACCCAGTACTTC
16	NA	NA	TRBJ2-1	TRBV27	CASRPEPGLSYNEQFF	TGTGCCAGCAGACCAGAACCAGGACTCTCATACAATGAGCAGTTCTTC
16	NA	TRBD2	TRBJ2-3	TRBV4-3	CASSQGLAGGTDTQYF	TGCGCCAGCAGCCAAGGACTAGCGGGGGGCACAGATACGCAGTATTTT
16	NA	TRBD2	TRBJ2-3	TRBV13	CASSSTSGVITDTQYF	TGTGCCAGCAGCTCGACTAGCGGGGTCATCACAGATACGCAGTATTTT
15	NA	TRBD1	TRBJ2-3	TRBV7-9	CASSPGQGTQDTQYF	TGTGCCAGCAGCCCCGGACAGGGGACACAGGATACGCAGTATTTT
11	NA	NA	TRBJ2-7	TRBV28	CASLGNDEQYF	TGTGCCAGCTTGGGCAACGACGAGCAGTACTTC
14	NA	NA	TRBJ1-4	TRBV28	CASREAGINEKLFF	TGTGCCAGCAGAGAGGCGGGTATAAATGAAAAACTGTTTTTT
19	NA	TRBD2	TRBJ2-5	TRBV6-1	CASSEAKWQSGKSQETQYF	TGTGCCAGCAGTGAAGCAAAATGGCAGAGCGGGAAGTCCCAAGAGACCCAGTACTTC
16	NA	NA	TRBJ1-4	TRBV4-3	CASSQEVRATNEKLFF	TGCGCCAGCAGCCAAGAAGTACGAGCAACTAATGAAAAACTGTTTTTT
11	once	NA	TRBJ2-7	TRBV28	CASSRTGKQYF	TGTGCCAGCAGCCGAACAGGGAAGCAGTACTTC
14	NA	NA	TRBJ2-5	TRBV9	CASSVVPSGETQYF	TGTGCCAGCAGCGTAGTTCCTAGTGGGGAGACCCAGTACTTC
19	NA	TRBD2	TRBJ2-6	TRBV11-2	CASSMGLAGDYSGANVLTF	TGTGCCAGCAGCATGGGACTAGCAGGGGACTACTCTGGGGCCAACGTCCTGACTTTC
15	NA	NA	TRBJ1-2	TRBV10-3	CAISEDRLGSYGYTF	TGTGCCATCAGTGAGGACAGGTTAGGATCCTATGGCTACACCTTC
15	NA	TRBD2	TRBJ2-2	TRBV13	CASKVPLAGPGELFF	TGTGCCAGCAAGGTACCACTAGCGGGACCCGGGGAGCTGTTTTTT
15	NA	NA	TRBJ1-1	TRBV4-3	CASSQKGQGNTEAFF	TGCGCCAGCAGCCAAAAGGGGCAGGGAAACACTGAAGCTTTCTTT
13	once	NA	TRBJ2-1	TRBV7-9	CASSLGSNNEQFF	TGTGCCAGCAGCTTAGGATCTAACAATGAGCAGTTCTTC
17	NA	NA	TRBJ2-5	TRBV21-1	CASSIPRRDRGEETQYF	TGTGCCAGCAGCATCCCACGCCGGGACAGGGGAGAAGAGACCCAGTACTTC
13	NA	NA	TRBJ2-2	TRBV13	CASSILNAGELFF	TGTGCCAGCAGCATACTGAACGCCGGGGAGCTGTTTTTT
12	NA	NA	TRBJ1-2	TRBV29-1	CSVERVSHGYTF	TGCAGCGTTGAACGGGTCTCGCATGGCTACACCTTC
18	NA	NA	TRBJ1-5	TRBV4-1	CASSQESSVTHSNQPQHF	TGCGCCAGCAGCCAAGAGTCGAGTGTGACTCATAGCAATCAGCCCCAGCATTTT
18	once	TRBD1	TRBJ1-1	TRBV9	CASSVGDTGGEGNTEAFF	TGTGCCAGCAGCGTAGGGGATACAGGGGGCGAAGGGAACACTGAAGCTTTCTTT
16	NA	NA	TRBJ2-5	TRBV4-1	CASSQEGVGPGRTQYF	TGCGCCAGCAGCCAAGAGGGAGTGGGCCCCGGTAGGACCCAGTACTTC
15	NA	TRBD1	TRBJ2-3	TRBV15	CATSGGQWGTDTQYF	TGTGCCACCAGCGGGGGACAGTGGGGGACAGATACGCAGTATTTT
14	NA	NA	TRBJ2-7	TRBV6-5	CASSQYQYAYEQYF	TGTGCCAGCAGTCAATATCAATATGCGTACGAGCAGTACTTC
15	NA	NA	TRBJ2-1	TRBV29-1	CSVAWAPQVNNEQFF	TGCAGCGTTGCCTGGGCGCCCCAGGTAAACAATGAGCAGTTCTTC
15	NA	NA	TRBJ2-1	TRBV7-2	CASSPRWLVNNEQFF	TGTGCCAGCAGCCCAAGATGGCTGGTTAACAATGAGCAGTTCTTC
15	NA	NA	TRBJ2-3	TRBV5-8	CASSHLEAGADTQYF	TGTGCCAGCAGCCATCTAGAGGCCGGCGCAGATACGCAGTATTTT
14	NA	TRBD1	TRBJ2-5	TRBV5-4	CASSLYRGEETQYF	TGTGCCAGCAGCTTGTACAGGGGGGAAGAGACCCAGTACTTC
14	NA	NA	TRBJ2-2	TRBV5-1	CASSLQGNTGELFF	TGCGCCAGCAGCTTGCAGGGTAACACCGGGGAGCTGTTTTTT
17	NA	NA	TRBJ1-6	TRBV15	CATSRETQTAVDSPLHF	TGTGCCACCAGCAGAGAGACCCAAACAGCGGTTGATTCACCCCTCCACTTT
15	NA	TRBD1	TRBJ1-1	TRBV4-3	CASSQDQGVYTEAFF	TGCGCCAGCAGCCAAGATCAGGGGGTTTACACTGAAGCTTTCTTT
15	NA	NA	TRBJ2-7	TRBV19	CASQNRPQSNKVQYF	TGTGCCAGTCAAAACAGACCCCAATCAAATAAGGTGCAGTACTTC
15	NA	NA	TRBJ1-2	TRBV28	CASSFPTPGLAGYTF	TGTGCCAGCAGTTTCCCTACCCCGGGTTTGGCTGGCTACACCTTC
14	NA	NA	TRBJ2-5	TRBV15	CATRGGQIGETQYF	TGTGCCACCAGGGGGGGACAGATTGGAGAGACCCAGTACTTC
15	NA	TRBD1	TRBJ2-7	TRBV28	CASTGTGDWAYEQYF	TGTGCCAGCACCGGGACAGGGGATTGGGCCTACGAGCAGTACTTC
12	NA	NA	TRBJ2-7	TRBV30	CAWSSFAGKQYF	TGTGCCTGGAGTTCGTTTGCAGGGAAGCAGTACTTC
13	NA	NA	TRBJ1-1	TRBV4-3	CASSQNRVTEAFF	TGCGCCAGCAGCCAAAACAGGGTGACTGAAGCTTTCTTT
17	NA	NA	TRBJ1-1	TRBV5-6	CATRRRGGPPGNTEAFF	TGTGCCACCCGCAGGCGAGGCGGGCCGCCTGGGAACACTGAAGCTTTCTTT
19	NA	TRBD1	TRBJ2-1	TRBV2	CASSGWRPPGQGSYNEQFF	TGTGCCAGCAGTGGTTGGAGGCCCCCGGGACAGGGATCTTACAATGAGCAGTTCTTC
14	once	NA	TRBJ2-7	TRBV6-5	CASSSPGPTYEQYF	TGTGCCAGCAGTTCACCAGGGCCCACCTACGAGCAGTACTTC
13	NA	TRBD1	TRBJ1-4	TRBV28	CASSGTGGEKLFF	TGTGCCAGCAGTGGGACAGGCGGTGAAAAACTGTTTTTT
12	NA	NA	TRBJ1-5	TRBV5-6	CASSIQGQPQHF	TGTGCCAGCAGCATACAGGGCCAGCCCCAGCATTTT